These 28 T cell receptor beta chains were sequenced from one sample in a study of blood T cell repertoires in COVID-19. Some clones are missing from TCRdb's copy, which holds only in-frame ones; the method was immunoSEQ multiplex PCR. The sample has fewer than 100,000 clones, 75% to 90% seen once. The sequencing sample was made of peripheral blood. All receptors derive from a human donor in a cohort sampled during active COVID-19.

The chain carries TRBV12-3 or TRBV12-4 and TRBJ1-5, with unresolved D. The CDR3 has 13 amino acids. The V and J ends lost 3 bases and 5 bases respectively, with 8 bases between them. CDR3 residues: CASSFARDQPQHF. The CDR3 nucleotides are TGTGCCAGCAGTTTTGCCCGCGATCAGCCCCAGCATTTT.

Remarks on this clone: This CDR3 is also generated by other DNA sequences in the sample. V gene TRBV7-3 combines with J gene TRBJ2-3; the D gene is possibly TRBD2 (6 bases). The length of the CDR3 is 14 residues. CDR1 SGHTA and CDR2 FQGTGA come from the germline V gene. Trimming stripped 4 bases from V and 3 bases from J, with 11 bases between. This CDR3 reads CASSSGVATDTQYF. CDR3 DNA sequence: TGTGCCAGCAGCTCGGGGGTAGCGACAGATACGCAGTATTTT.

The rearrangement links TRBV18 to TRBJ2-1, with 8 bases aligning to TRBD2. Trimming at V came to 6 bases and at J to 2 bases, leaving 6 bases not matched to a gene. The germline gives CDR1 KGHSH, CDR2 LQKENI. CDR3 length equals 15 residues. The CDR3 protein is CASSQRGTAYNEQFF. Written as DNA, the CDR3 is TGTGCCAGCTCGCAGCGGGGGACCGCCTACAATGAGCAGTTCTTC.

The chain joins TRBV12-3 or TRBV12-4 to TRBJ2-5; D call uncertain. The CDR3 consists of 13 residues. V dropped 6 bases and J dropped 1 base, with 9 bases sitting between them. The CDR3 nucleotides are TGTGCCAGCAGCCGCGCGATCCAAGAGACCCAGTACTTC. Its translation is CASSRAIQETQYF.

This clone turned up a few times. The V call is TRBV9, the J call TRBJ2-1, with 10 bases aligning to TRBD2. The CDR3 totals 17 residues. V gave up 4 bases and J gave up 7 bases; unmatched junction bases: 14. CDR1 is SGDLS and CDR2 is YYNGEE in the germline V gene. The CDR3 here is CASSPHPGLASDNEQFF. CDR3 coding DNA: TGTGCCAGCAGCCCCCACCCGGGACTAGCGAGTGATAATGAGCAGTTCTTC.

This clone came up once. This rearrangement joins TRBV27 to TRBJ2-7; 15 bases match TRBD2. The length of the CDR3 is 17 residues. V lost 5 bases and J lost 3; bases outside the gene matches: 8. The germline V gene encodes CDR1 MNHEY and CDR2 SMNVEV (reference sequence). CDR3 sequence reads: CASSKPGLAGGYYEQYF. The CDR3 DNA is TGTGCCAGCAGTAAACCGGGACTAGCGGGGGGATACTACGAGCAGTACTTC.

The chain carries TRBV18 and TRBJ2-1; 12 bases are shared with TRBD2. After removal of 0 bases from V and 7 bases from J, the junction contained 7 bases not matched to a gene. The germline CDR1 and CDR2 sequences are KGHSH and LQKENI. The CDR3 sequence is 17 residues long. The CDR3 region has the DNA TGTGCCAGCTCACCACCCCTAGCGGGGGGGTTGGTAAATGAGCAGTTCTTC. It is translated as CASSPPLAGGLVNEQFF.

The CDR3 DNA is TGTGCCAGCAGCCTCTCCGGGAGCCAGTATGGCTACACCTTC. Its translation: CASSLSGSQYGYTF. This chain connects TRBV13 to TRBJ1-2; D remains unclear. This CDR3 comprises 14 residues. Germline values: CDR1 PRHDT, CDR2 FYEKMQ (reference sequence). Trimming took 5 bases from V and 5 from J, leaving 15 bases between them.

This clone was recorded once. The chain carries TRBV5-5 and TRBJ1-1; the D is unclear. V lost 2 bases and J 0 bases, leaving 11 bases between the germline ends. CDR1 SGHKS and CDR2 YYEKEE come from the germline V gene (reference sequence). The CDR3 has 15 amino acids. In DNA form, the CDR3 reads TGTGCCAGCAGCTTAGCCCTGGTCATGAACACTGAAGCTTTCTTT. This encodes CASSLALVMNTEAFF.

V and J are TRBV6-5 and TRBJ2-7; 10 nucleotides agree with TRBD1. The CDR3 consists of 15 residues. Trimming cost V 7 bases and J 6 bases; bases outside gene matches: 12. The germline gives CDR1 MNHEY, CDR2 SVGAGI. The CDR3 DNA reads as TGTGCCAGCACCGAGACAGGGGGCGTCTCCGGCGAGCAGTACTTC. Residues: CASTETGGVSGEQYF.

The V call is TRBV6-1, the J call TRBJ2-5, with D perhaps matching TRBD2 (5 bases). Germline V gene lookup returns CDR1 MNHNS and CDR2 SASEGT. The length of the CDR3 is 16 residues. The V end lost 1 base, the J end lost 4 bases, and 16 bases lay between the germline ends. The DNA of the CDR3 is TGTGCCAGCAGTGAAGGGTGGACTCCTGGGTCAGAGACCCAGTACTTC. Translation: CASSEGWTPGSETQYF.

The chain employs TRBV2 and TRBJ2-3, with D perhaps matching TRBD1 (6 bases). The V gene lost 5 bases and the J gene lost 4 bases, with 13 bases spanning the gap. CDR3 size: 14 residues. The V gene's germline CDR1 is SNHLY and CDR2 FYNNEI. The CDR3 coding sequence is TGTGCCAGCAGTATGATACAGGGTCCAGATACGCAGTATTTT. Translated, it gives CASSMIQGPDTQYF.

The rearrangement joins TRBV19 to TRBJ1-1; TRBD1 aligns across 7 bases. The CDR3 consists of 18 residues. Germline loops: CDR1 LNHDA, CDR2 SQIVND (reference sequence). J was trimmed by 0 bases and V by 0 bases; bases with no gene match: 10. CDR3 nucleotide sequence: TGTGCCAGTAGTATAGAGATCTCGACAGGGAGCCTGAACACTGAAGCTTTCTTT. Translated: CASSIEISTGSLNTEAFF.

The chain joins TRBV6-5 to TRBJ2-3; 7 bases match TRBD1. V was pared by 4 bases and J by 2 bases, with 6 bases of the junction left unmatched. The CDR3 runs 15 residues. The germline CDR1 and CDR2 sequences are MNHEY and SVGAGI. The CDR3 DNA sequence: TGTGCCAGCAGTTGGGGGCAGGGGGACACAGATACGCAGTATTTT. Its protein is CASSWGQGDTDTQYF.

The chain's CDR3 is CASSRGQGQEKLFF. CDR3 coding DNA: TGCGCCAGCAGCAGAGGACAGGGGCAGGAAAAACTGTTTTTT. This chain connects TRBV5-1 to TRBJ1-4, with TRBD1 matching 9 bases. Germline V gene sequence: CDR1 SGHRS, CDR2 YFSETQ. The length of the CDR3 is 14 residues. Trimming cost V 4 bases and J 8 bases; bases outside gene matches: 6.

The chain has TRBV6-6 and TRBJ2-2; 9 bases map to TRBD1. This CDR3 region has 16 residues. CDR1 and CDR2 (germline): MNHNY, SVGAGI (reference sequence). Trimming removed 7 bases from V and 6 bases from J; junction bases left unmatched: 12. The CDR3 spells CASKRDRAPGAGELFF. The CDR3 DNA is TGTGCCAGCAAGCGGGACAGGGCTCCCGGGGCCGGGGAGCTGTTTTTT.

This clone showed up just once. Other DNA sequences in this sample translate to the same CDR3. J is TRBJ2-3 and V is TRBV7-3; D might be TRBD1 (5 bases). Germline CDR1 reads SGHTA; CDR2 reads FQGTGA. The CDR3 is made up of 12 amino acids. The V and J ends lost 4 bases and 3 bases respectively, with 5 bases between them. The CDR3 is CASSSGTDTQYF. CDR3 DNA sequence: TGTGCCAGCAGCTCAGGGACAGATACGCAGTATTTT.

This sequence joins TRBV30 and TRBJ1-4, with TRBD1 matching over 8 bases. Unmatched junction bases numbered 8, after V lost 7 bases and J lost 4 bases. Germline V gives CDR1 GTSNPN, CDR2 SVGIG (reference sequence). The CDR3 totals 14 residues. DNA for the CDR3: TGTGCCTCCGGAGGGGACAGGCATAATGAAAAACTGTTTTTT. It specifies CASGGDRHNEKLFF.

The CDR3 DNA follows: TGCAGCGTTGGGAGTCCGAACACTGAAGCTTTCTTT. It is translated as CSVGSPNTEAFF. V gene TRBV29-1 combines with J gene TRBJ1-1; D is unclear. Trimming removed 4 bases from V and 1 base from J, with 7 bases in between. The CDR3 has 12 amino acids. CDR1 SQVTM and CDR2 ANQGSEA come from the germline V gene.

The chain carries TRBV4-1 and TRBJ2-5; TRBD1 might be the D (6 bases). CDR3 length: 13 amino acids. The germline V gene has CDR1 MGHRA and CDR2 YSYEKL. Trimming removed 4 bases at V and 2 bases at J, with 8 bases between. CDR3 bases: TGCGCCAGCAGCCCAGGGGCTCAAGAGACCCAGTACTTC. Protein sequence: CASSPGAQETQYF.

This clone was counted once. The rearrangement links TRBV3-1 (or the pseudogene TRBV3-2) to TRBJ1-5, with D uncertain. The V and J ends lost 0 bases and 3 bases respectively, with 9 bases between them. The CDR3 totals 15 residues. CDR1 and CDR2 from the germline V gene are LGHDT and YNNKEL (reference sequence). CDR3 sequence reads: CASSQDWRPNQPQHF. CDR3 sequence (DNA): TGTGCCAGCAGCCAAGATTGGAGGCCCAATCAGCCCCAGCATTTT.

In DNA form, the CDR3 reads TGTGCCAGTAGTCCGGGACTAGTAGCCGAAGAGACCCAGTACTTC. This sequence encodes CASSPGLVAEETQYF. The genes are TRBV19 and TRBJ2-5, with 8 bases matching TRBD2. Losses at the gene ends were 5 bases for V and 3 bases for J; bases not matched to a gene: 8. The CDR3 is made up of 15 amino acids. CDR1 and CDR2 (germline): LNHDA, SQIVND (reference sequence). Supplemented by reference TRBV19 and TRBJ2-5, the full variable domain reads DGGITQSPKYLFRKEGQNVTLSCEQNLNHDAMYWYRQDPGQGLRLIYYSQIVNDFQKGDIAEGYSVSREKKESFPLTVTSAQKNPTAFYLCASSPGLVAEETQYFGPGTRLLVL.

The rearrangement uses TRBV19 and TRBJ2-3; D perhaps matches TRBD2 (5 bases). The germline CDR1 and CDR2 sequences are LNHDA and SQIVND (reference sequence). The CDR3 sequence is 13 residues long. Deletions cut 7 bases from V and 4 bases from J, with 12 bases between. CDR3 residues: CASKRAAADTQYF. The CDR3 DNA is TGTGCCAGTAAGAGAGCGGCCGCAGATACGCAGTATTTT.

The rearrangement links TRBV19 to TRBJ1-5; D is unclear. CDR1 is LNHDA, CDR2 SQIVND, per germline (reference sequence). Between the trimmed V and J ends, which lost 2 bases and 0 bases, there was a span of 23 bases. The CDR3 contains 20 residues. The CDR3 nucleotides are TGTGCCAGTAGTATATATCCGGGAGACACAATTGACAATAGCAATCAGCCCCAGCATTTT. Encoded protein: CASSIYPGDTIDNSNQPQHF.

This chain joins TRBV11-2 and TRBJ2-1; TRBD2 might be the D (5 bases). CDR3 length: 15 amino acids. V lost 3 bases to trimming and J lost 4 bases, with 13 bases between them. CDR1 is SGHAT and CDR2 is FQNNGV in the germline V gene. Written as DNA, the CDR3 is TGTGCCAGCAGCTTGGAGGAGGCGCCTTACAATGAGCAGTTCTTC. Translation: CASSLEEAPYNEQFF.

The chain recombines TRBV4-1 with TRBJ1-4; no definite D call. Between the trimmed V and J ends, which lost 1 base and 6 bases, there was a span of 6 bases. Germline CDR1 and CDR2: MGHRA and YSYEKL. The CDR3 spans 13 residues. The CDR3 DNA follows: TGCGCCAGCAGCCAAGGTACTCATGAAAAACTGTTTTTT. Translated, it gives CASSQGTHEKLFF.

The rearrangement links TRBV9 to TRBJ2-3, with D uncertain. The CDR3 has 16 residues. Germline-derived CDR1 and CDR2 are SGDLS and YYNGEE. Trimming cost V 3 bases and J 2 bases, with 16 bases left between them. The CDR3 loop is CASSALSRPTTDTQYF. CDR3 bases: TGTGCCAGCAGCGCCCTCTCGCGCCCTACCACAGATACGCAGTATTTT.

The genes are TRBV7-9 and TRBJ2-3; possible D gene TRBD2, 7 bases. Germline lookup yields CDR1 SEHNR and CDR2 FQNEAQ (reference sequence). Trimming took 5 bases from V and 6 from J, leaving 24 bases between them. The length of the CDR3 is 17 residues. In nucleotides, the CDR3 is TGTGCCAGCAGCGCTGGTGACGGGGGGCCCCTACAGGATACGCAGTATTTT. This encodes CASSAGDGGPLQDTQYF. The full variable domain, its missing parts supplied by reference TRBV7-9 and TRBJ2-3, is DTGVSQNPRHKITKRGQNVTFRCDPISEHNRLYWYRQTLGQGPEFLTYFQNEAQLEKSRLLSDRFSAERPKGSFSTLEIQRTEQGDSAMYLCASSAGDGGPLQDTQYFGPGTRLTVL.